One and the same sample provided the 25 T cell receptor beta chains below, sequenced in a study of CXCR3-negative and CXCR3-positive naive CD8 T cells. Study-wide points: Hydrophobicity of TRB CDR3s was greater in CXCR3-positive naive cells than in CXCR3-negative naive cells.

Each TRB cDNA library was prepared by 5' RACE (with UMI labels). With the 5' RACE reads reprocessed, TCRdb shows one record per CDR3 protein and no DNA. The sample includes about 98,000 distinct CDR3 sequences. Their antigen targets remain unknown. The sample was naive CXCR3+ CD8+ T cells from blood. Described subset: CD45RO-CCR7+CD27+CD95- naive CD8+ T cells expressing CXCR3 (TNR3+). These receptors all come from a human donor in good health. Some clones in this sample may be carry-over from other donors' samples.

The CDR3: CASSSDPTDTQYF. The chain joins TRBV7-8 to TRBJ2-3. The length of the CDR3 is 13 residues. Germline assignment: CDR1 SGHVS and CDR2 FQNEAQ.

The J gene is TRBJ1-1, the V gene TRBV4-3. The CDR3 has 13 residues. Germline V lookup: CDR1 LGHNA, CDR2 YSLEER. CDR3 sequence reads: CASSQTSGTEAFF.

The chain links TRBV7-6 to TRBJ1-1. Germline CDR1 and CDR2: SGHVS and FNYEAQ. CDR3 length: 13 amino acids. This CDR3 reads CASSHQMNTEAFF.

CDR3 residues: CASSTGPSYEQYF. The chain has TRBV7-3 and TRBJ2-7; TCRdb's assignment of TRBD1 cannot be checked, as there is no DNA. The CDR3 length is 13 residues. The germline V gene has CDR1 SGHTA and CDR2 FQGTGA. Filled out from reference TRBV7-3 and TRBJ2-7, the complete variable domain reads GAGVSQTPSNKVTEKGKYVELRCDPISGHTALYWYRQSLGQGPEFLIYFQGTGAADDSGLPNDRFFAVRPEGSVSTLKIQRTERGDSAVYLCASSTGPSYEQYFGPGTRLTVT.

The chain links TRBV29-1 to TRBJ2-7; as DNA is missing, the TRBD1 call by TCRdb cannot be tested. The CDR3 covers 17 residues. Germline V lookup: CDR1 SQVTM, CDR2 ANQGSEA. The CDR3 is CSVEVGLLLGTSYEQYF.

The CDR3 here is CASSLEDYREYEQYF. The V call is TRBV5-5, the J call TRBJ2-7; as DNA is missing, the TRBD2 call by TCRdb cannot be tested. Germline CDR1 reads SGHKS; CDR2 reads YYEKEE (reference sequence). CDR3 length: 15 amino acids.

The V gene is TRBV27, the J gene TRBJ2-7; as DNA is missing, the TRBD1 call by TCRdb cannot be tested. The CDR3 extends over 14 amino acids. Germline CDR1 MNHEY, CDR2 SMNVEV (reference sequence). The CDR3: CASSFRQSPGEQYF.

The CDR3 loop reads CASSLLPGDETQYF. The chain has TRBV7-2 and TRBJ2-5; TCRdb lists TRBD1, though no DNA is available to test this call. Germline V gives CDR1 SGHTA, CDR2 FQGNSA. This CDR3 comprises 14 residues.

The CDR3 sequence: CSAIHPSTYEQYF. This chain links TRBV20-1 with TRBJ2-7. The CDR3 runs to 13 residues. CDR1 and CDR2 (germline): DFQATT, SNEGSKA (reference sequence).

The chain has TRBV11-1 and TRBJ1-3. The CDR3 runs 16 residues. Germline CDR1 reads SGHAT; CDR2 reads FQDESV (reference sequence). This chain's CDR3 is CASTPLEGVVGNTIYF.

This chain joins TRBV10-3 and TRBJ2-2; TCRdb reports TRBD2, a call that lacks DNA to check it against. CDR1 is ENHRY, CDR2 SYGVKD, per germline. This CDR3 has 19 amino acids. CDR3 sequence reads: CAISESGTYSAGTGGELFF.

The CDR3 reads CAISEFIGTDSYEQYF. This rearrangement joins TRBV10-3 to TRBJ2-7; the D gene TCRdb calls, TRBD1, cannot be checked with no DNA. The CDR3 is 16 residues long. Per germline, CDR1 ENHRY and CDR2 SYGVKD.

J is TRBJ2-1 and V is TRBV20-1; TCRdb designates TRBD1, a call that cannot be tested without DNA. CDR3 length: 15 amino acids. CDR1 and CDR2 from the germline V gene are DFQATT and SNEGSKA (reference sequence). CDR3 sequence reads: CSARDNPRGGDEQFF.

This chain joins TRBV6-5 and TRBJ2-1; TCRdb proposes TRBD1, but this gene call is untestable without DNA. Per the germline V gene, CDR1 is MNHEY and CDR2 is SVGAGI. The CDR3 is 16 amino acids. CDR3: CASSLVAAPFHNEQFF.

The rearrangement links TRBV9 to TRBJ1-2; TCRdb calls TRBD1, which cannot be checked without DNA. The CDR3 length is 13 residues. Germline V lookup: CDR1 SGDLS, CDR2 YYNGEE. CDR3 residues: CASSAGDGYGYTF.

The V and J genes are TRBV7-3 and TRBJ2-3. The length of the CDR3 is 14 residues. Germline assignment: CDR1 SGHTA and CDR2 FQGTGA. CDR3 sequence: CASSAMDGTDTQYF. The complete variable domain, with remaining parts taken from reference TRBV7-3 and TRBJ2-3, reads GAGVSQTPSNKVTEKGKYVELRCDPISGHTALYWYRQSLGQGPEFLIYFQGTGAADDSGLPNDRFFAVRPEGSVSTLKIQRTERGDSAVYLCASSAMDGTDTQYFGPGTRLTVL.

This rearrangement joins TRBV5-6 to TRBJ2-1; TCRdb reports TRBD2, a call that lacks DNA to check it against. The germline V gene encodes CDR1 SGHDT and CDR2 YYEEEE. The CDR3 loop spans 16 amino acids. This CDR3 is CASSLWLAGVYNEQFF.

The V gene is TRBV7-9, the J gene TRBJ2-3; the D call of TRBD1 rests on TCRdb alone, since no DNA is present to check it. The CDR3 covers 16 residues. Germline V gene data show CDR1 as SEHNR and CDR2 as FQNEAQ (reference sequence). The chain's CDR3 is CASSSQGAYGTDTQYF. The entire variable domain, with the rest obtained from reference TRBV7-9 and TRBJ2-3, is as follows: DTGVSQNPRHKITKRGQNVTFRCDPISEHNRLYWYRQTLGQGPEFLTYFQNEAQLEKSRLLSDRFSAERPKGSFSTLEIQRTEQGDSAMYLCASSSQGAYGTDTQYFGPGTRLTVL.

The gene calls are TRBV7-3 and TRBJ2-3; TCRdb reports TRBD2, a call that lacks DNA to check it against. This CDR3 comprises 16 residues. CDR1 SGHTA and CDR2 FQGTGA come from the germline V gene. This CDR3 is CASSLTSGGAYDTQYF.

The J gene is TRBJ1-1, the V gene TRBV29-1; TCRdb returns TRBD1, unconfirmable since there is no DNA. Germline loops: CDR1 SQVTM, CDR2 ANQGSEA. The CDR3 has 14 amino acids. CDR3 in amino acids: CSVDIAGVVTEAFF.

This chain uses TRBV6-5 with TRBJ2-3; the TRBD1 assignment by TCRdb is unverifiable without DNA. The CDR3 contains 16 residues. Germline loops: CDR1 MNHEY, CDR2 SVGAGI. CDR3 region: CASSYFLGGSTDTQYF.

J is TRBJ1-2 and V is TRBV5-4; TCRdb returns TRBD1, unconfirmable since there is no DNA. Germline-derived CDR1 and CDR2 are SGHNT and YYREEE (reference sequence). This CDR3 has 15 residues. CDR3: CASSPKIQFSGGYTF.

The V and J genes are TRBV29-1 and TRBJ2-2; TCRdb calls TRBD1, which cannot be checked without DNA. The CDR3 is 15 residues long. Germline V CDR1 and CDR2: SQVTM, ANQGSEA. CDR3 loop: CSVEEGQGSAGELFF.

The chain is built from TRBV4-3 and TRBJ1-2. The CDR3 has 13 amino acids. In germline, CDR1 is LGHNA, CDR2 YSLEER. The CDR3 loop is CASSQDEDYGYTF.

This chain connects TRBV9 to TRBJ2-1. Germline CDR1 SGDLS, CDR2 YYNGEE. The CDR3 runs to 17 residues. CDR3 loop: CASSVIWSTTFDNEQFF.